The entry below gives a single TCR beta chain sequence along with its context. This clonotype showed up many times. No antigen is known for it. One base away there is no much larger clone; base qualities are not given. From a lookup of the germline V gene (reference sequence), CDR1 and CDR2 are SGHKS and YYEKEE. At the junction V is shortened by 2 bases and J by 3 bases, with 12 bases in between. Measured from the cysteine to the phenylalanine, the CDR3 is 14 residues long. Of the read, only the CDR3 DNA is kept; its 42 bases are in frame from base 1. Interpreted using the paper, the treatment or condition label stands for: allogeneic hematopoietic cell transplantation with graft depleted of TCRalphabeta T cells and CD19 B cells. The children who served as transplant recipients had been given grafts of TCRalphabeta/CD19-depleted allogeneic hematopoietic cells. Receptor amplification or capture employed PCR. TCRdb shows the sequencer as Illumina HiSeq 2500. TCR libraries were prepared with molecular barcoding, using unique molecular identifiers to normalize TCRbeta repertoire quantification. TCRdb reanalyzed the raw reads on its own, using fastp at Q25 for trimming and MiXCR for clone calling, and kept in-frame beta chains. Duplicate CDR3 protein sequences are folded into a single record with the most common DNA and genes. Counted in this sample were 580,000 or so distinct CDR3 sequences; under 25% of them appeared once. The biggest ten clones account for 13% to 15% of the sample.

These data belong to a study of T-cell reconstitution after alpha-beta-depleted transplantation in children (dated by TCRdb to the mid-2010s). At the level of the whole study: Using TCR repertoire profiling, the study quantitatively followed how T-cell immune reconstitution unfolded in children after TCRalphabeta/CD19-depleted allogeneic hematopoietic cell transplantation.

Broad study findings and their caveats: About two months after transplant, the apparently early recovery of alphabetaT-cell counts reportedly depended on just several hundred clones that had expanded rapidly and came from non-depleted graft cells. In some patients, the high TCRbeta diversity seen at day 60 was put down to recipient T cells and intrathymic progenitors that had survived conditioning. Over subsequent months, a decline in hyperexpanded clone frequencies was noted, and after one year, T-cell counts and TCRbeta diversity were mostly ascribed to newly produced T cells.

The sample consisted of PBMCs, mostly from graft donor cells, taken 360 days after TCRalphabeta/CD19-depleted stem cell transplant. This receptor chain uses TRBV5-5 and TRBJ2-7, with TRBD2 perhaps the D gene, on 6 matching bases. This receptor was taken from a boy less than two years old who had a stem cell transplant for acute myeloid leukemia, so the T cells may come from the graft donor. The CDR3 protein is CASSLHTSIYEQYF. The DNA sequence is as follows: TGTGCCAGCAGCTTACATACTAGCATCTACGAGCAGTACTTC.